The 29 T cell receptor beta chains listed next were all sequenced from one sample in a study of CD8 T cells in ankylosing spondylitis. TCRdb reprocessed the 5' RACE reads via MiXCR and lists one record per CDR3 protein. In the table there are hundreds of thousands of distinct CDR3 sequences, around 20% of which are singletons. Sequenced input: blood, either unsorted or a sorted T cell fraction (not recorded which). These receptors all stem from a male donor with ankylosing spondylitis or in good health (not recorded which).

This clonotype was found a few times. The chain joins TRBV5-8 to TRBJ2-4; TRBD2 is a possible D gene (6 bases). V was trimmed by 3 bases and J by 1 base, leaving 14 bases between them. There are 16 residues in the CDR3. The germline gives CDR1 SGHTS, CDR2 YDEGEE. CDR3 amino acids: CASSWRGSMAKNIQYF. The CDR3 bases are TGTGCCAGCAGCTGGAGGGGAAGTATGGCCAAAAACATTCAGTACTTC.

The chain carries TRBV12-3 or TRBV12-4 and TRBJ1-5, with TRBD1 matching 7 bases. The junction had 8 bases not matched to a gene; V was cut back by 7 bases and J by 8 bases. The CDR3 totals 13 residues. CDR3 in DNA: TGTGCCAGCACCCTGACAGGGCTTAAGCCCCAGCATTTT. Translating it yields CASTLTGLKPQHF.

The chain combines TRBV12-3 or TRBV12-4 with TRBJ2-2; 7 bases map to TRBD2. With 6 bases clipped from V and 4 bases from J, the junction kept 8 bases outside the gene matches. This CDR3 contains 15 residues. The CDR3 nucleotides are TGTGCCAGCAGCCGAGGACTAGTCGGCACCGGGGAGCTGTTTTTT. Residues: CASSRGLVGTGELFF.

This rearrangement joins TRBV4-1 to TRBJ1-5; D call uncertain. Between the trimmed V and J ends, which lost 0 bases and 4 bases, there was a span of 7 bases. This CDR3 has 14 amino acids. Germline V gene data show CDR1 as MGHRA and CDR2 as YSYEKL. CDR3 nucleotides: TGCGCCAGCAGCCAAGAGCGGGAGAATCAGCCCCAGCATTTT. This sequence encodes CASSQERENQPQHF.

The chain employs TRBV15 and TRBJ2-3; unclear D gene. Per germline, CDR1 LNHNV and CDR2 YYDKDF (reference sequence). V was pared by 0 bases and J by 4 bases, with 8 bases between. The CDR3 contains 14 residues. CDR3 bases: TGTGCCACCAGCAGAGATCGACCCCCAGATACGCAGTATTTT. This sequence encodes CATSRDRPPDTQYF.

Ten or more counts support this clonotype. The rearrangement links TRBV12-3 or TRBV12-4 to TRBJ2-1, with 9 nucleotides matching TRBD2. With V trimmed by 3 bases and J by 0 bases, 6 bases remained unmatched. CDR3 length equals 17 residues. The CDR3, as DNA: TGTGCCAGCAGTTTCATAGCGGGGGCCTTCTCCTACAATGAGCAGTTCTTC. It encodes CASSFIAGAFSYNEQFF.

This clonotype turned up a few times. The gene calls are TRBV9 and TRBJ2-5; the D is unclear. Between the trimmed V and J ends, which lost 0 bases and 5 bases, there was a span of 17 bases. The CDR3 is made up of 16 amino acids. The germline V gene encodes CDR1 SGDLS and CDR2 YYNGEE. CDR3 loop: CASSVDVRAFFETQYF. CDR3 in DNA: TGTGCCAGCAGCGTAGATGTCCGAGCCTTCTTCGAGACCCAGTACTTC.

The CDR3 nucleotides read TGTGCCAGCAGCGTAGTCCCCAGCGGGAGCTCCTACAATGAGCAGTTCTTC. It codes for CASSVVPSGSSYNEQFF. The chain joins TRBV9 to TRBJ2-1; 8 bases map to TRBD2. The CDR3 is 17 amino acids. Germline V CDR1 and CDR2: SGDLS, YYNGEE. V was clipped by 0 bases and J by 0 bases; unmatched bases: 5.

CDR3 sequence reads: CASSPGTSGSGADTQYF. DNA of the CDR3: TGTGCCAGCTCACCCGGGACTAGCGGGAGTGGTGCAGATACGCAGTATTTT. The rearrangement uses TRBV18 and TRBJ2-3, with TRBD2 matching 14 bases. This CDR3 comprises 17 residues. CDR1 and CDR2 (germline): KGHSH, LQKENI. V shed 3 bases, J shed 4 bases, and the junction held 6 bases outside the gene matches.

The chain employs TRBV4-2 and TRBJ2-3, with 7 bases fitting TRBD2. CDR3 length: 15 amino acids. The V and J ends lost 6 bases and 0 bases, in that order; junction bases with no gene match: 6. Germline V gene sequence: CDR1 LGHNA, CDR2 YNFKEQ. The CDR3 sequence: CASRGAGESTDTQYF. The CDR3 DNA is TGTGCCAGCAGGGGTGCGGGAGAGAGCACAGATACGCAGTATTTT.

This clonotype came up a few times. The chain is built from TRBV24-1 and TRBJ1-4; 8 bases fit TRBD1. The trim removed 3 bases at V and 10 bases at J, leaving 21 bases unmatched. The CDR3 extends over 19 amino acids. CDR1 and CDR2 (germline): KGHDR, SFDVKD. The chain's CDR3 is CATSDRAGGPLSDFGKLFF. CDR3 DNA sequence: TGTGCCACCAGTGATCGGGCAGGGGGCCCATTGTCGGATTTCGGAAAACTGTTTTTT.

This clonotype came up many times. The J gene is TRBJ2-5, the V gene TRBV5-5; tentative D call: TRBD1 (5 bases). Germline assignment: CDR1 SGHKS and CDR2 YYEKEE (reference sequence). The CDR3 is 13 residues long. Trimming removed 4 bases at V and 5 bases at J, with 12 bases between. In nucleotides, the CDR3 is TGTGCCAGCAGCCCAGACAGTTCGGAGACCCAGTACTTC. This codes for CASSPDSSETQYF.

A few counts support this clonotype. This chain uses TRBV27 with TRBJ2-5; perhaps TRBD1 as D (6 bases). The CDR3 totals 13 residues. V was trimmed by 6 bases and J by 5 bases, leaving 13 bases between them. Germline CDR1 MNHEY, CDR2 SMNVEV (reference sequence). The CDR3 DNA follows: TGTGCCAGCAGCCGAGGGGGTGGGGAGACCCAGTACTTC. Amino acids: CASSRGGGETQYF.

The CDR3, as DNA: TGTGCCAGCAGCCTGCGGGAGGTCAACTATGGCTACACCTTC. It encodes CASSLREVNYGYTF. The rearrangement links TRBV3-1 to TRBJ1-2; D not resolved. The V gene lost 4 bases and the J gene lost 2 bases, with 11 bases spanning the gap. The V gene's germline CDR1 is LGHDT and CDR2 YNNKEL (reference sequence). CDR3 size: 14 residues. Using reference TRBV3-1 and TRBJ1-2 for the parts outside the CDR3, the full variable domain is DTAVSQTPKYLVTQMGNDKSIKCEQNLGHDTMYWYKQDSKKFLKIMFSYNNKELIINETVPNRFSPKSPDKAHLNLHINSLELGDSAVYFCASSLREVNYGYTFGSGTRLTVV.

This rearrangement joins TRBV12-3 or TRBV12-4 to TRBJ2-1, with TRBD2 identical over 9 bases. The CDR3 is 14 amino acids. V shed 2 bases, J shed 9 bases, and the junction held 5 bases outside the gene matches. The CDR3, as DNA: TGTGCCAGCAGTTTACCTGGGACTAGCTTTGAGCAGTTCTTC. Its translation is CASSLPGTSFEQFF.

The chain uses TRBV5-1 and TRBJ1-3; D remains ambiguous. Germline-derived CDR1 and CDR2 are SGHRS and YFSETQ. This CDR3 is 15 amino acids long. V lost 0 bases, J lost 4 bases, and 11 bases lay in between. The CDR3 DNA sequence: TGCGCCAGCAGCTTGGAGGGCGCAGCAGGAAACACCATATATTTT. This translates into CASSLEGAAGNTIYF.

The V gene is TRBV9, the J gene TRBJ2-1; possibly TRBD2 for D (6 bases). The CDR3 consists of 16 residues. The V end lost 2 bases, the J end lost 4 bases, and 16 bases lay between the germline ends. Germline V gives CDR1 SGDLS, CDR2 YYNGEE. The CDR3 sequence is CASSVGGRRGYNEQFF. DNA for the CDR3: TGTGCCAGCAGCGTTGGAGGGAGAAGGGGATACAATGAGCAGTTCTTC.

This clonotype was observed a handful of times. The V call is TRBV20-1, the J call TRBJ2-5; 10 nucleotides agree with TRBD2. CDR1 and CDR2 from the germline V gene are DFQATT and SNEGSKA (reference sequence). There are 20 residues in the CDR3. The CDR3 here is CTSARGFIRASGSKQETQYF. As DNA, the CDR3 is TGCACCAGCGCGAGAGGGTTTATAAGGGCTAGCGGGAGTAAGCAAGAGACCCAGTACTTC.

The chain couples TRBV6-1 to TRBJ2-7, with 8 bases that match TRBD2. This CDR3 contains 15 residues. CDR1 and CDR2 (germline): MNHNS, SASEGT. V gave up 2 bases and J gave up 0 bases; unmatched junction bases: 3. The DNA for the CDR3 is TGTGCCAGCAGTGAATCGGGGGGGAGCTCCTACGAGCAGTACGTC. Translating it yields CASSESGGSSYEQYV.

Ten or more counts support this clonotype. The V call is TRBV29-1, the J call TRBJ2-1, with D possibly being TRBD1 (7 bases). Germline V gene sequence: CDR1 SQVTM, CDR2 ANQGSEA. The CDR3 sequence is 14 residues long. V was cut by 7 bases and J by 4 bases, with 17 bases left in between. This CDR3 reads CSARRQGGYNEQFF. As DNA, the CDR3 is TGCAGCGCCCGGAGGCAGGGGGGATACAATGAGCAGTTCTTC.

This clonotype occurred a few times. CDR3 nucleotide sequence: TGTGCCAGCAGTGACGACAGGAGGGTCTGGCAAGAGACCCAGTACTTC. As protein: CASSDDRRVWQETQYF. The gene calls are TRBV6-4 and TRBJ2-5; tentatively, D is TRBD1 or TRBD2 (6 bases each). The CDR3 sequence is 16 residues long. V was shortened by 2 bases and J by 2 bases, with 15 bases between the two germline ends. Looked up from germline, CDR1 is MRHNA and CDR2 is SNTAGT.

The CDR3: CSASTTGTGLYEQYV. In DNA, the CDR3 is TGCAGTGCTTCCACAACCGGGACAGGGCTCTACGAGCAGTACGTC. The V call is TRBV20-1, the J call TRBJ2-7, with 9 bases identical to TRBD1. Germline V CDR1 and CDR2: DFQATT, SNEGSKA (reference sequence). The CDR3 totals 15 residues. V shed 5 bases, J shed 3 bases, and the junction held 11 bases outside the gene matches.

This clonotype was seen a handful of times. The chain is built from TRBV4-2 and TRBJ1-5, with a possible D match to TRBD1 (6 bases). This CDR3 is 16 amino acids long. From germline, CDR1 is LGHNA and CDR2 YNFKEQ. The ends were cut back, 0 bases at V and 7 bases at J, with 16 bases in the middle. CDR3 in amino acids: CASSQDGGAGPQPQHF. CDR3 DNA: TGTGCCAGCAGCCAAGATGGGGGGGCAGGGCCCCAGCCCCAGCATTTT.

This clonotype was seen a few times. This chain links TRBV3-1 with TRBJ1-5, with 10 positions matching TRBD1. The length of the CDR3 is 18 residues. Looked up from germline, CDR1 is LGHDT and CDR2 is YNNKEL (reference sequence). Germline trimming cut 3 bases from V and 6 bases from J; bases unmatched to any gene: 14. DNA of the CDR3: TGTGCCAGCAGCCAGAAGGGGGGGAGACAGGGGGCAGTTCAGCCCCAGCATTTT. It yields the protein CASSQKGGRQGAVQPQHF.

V gene TRBV7-3 combines with J gene TRBJ2-5; D is perhaps TRBD2 (6 bases). This CDR3 spans 15 amino acids. Germline V gene data show CDR1 as SGHTA and CDR2 as FQGTGA. V was pared by 0 bases and J by 5 bases, with 13 bases between. CDR3 DNA sequence: TGTGCCAGCAGCTTAACGCAAGCGGCGGGGGAGACCCAGTACTTC. Translating gives CASSLTQAAGETQYF.

This clonotype appeared a few times. This chain links TRBV5-1 with TRBJ1-1, with D perhaps matching TRBD1 (5 bases). CDR1 is SGHRS and CDR2 is YFSETQ in the germline V gene. This CDR3 spans 15 amino acids. V lost 4 bases to trimming and J lost 2 bases, with 15 bases between them. CDR3: CASSPQLGVNTEAFF. For the CDR3, the DNA is TGCGCCAGCAGCCCCCAGCTGGGGGTTAACACTGAAGCTTTCTTT.

This clonotype was counted a few times. V usage is TRBV5-1 and J usage is TRBJ2-5, with a possible D match to TRBD2 (5 bases). The V end lost 1 base, the J end lost 1 base, and 8 bases lay between the germline ends. CDR3 length: 14 residues. Germline V gene data show CDR1 as SGHRS and CDR2 as YFSETQ. The CDR3 here is CASSLLGVQETQYF. For the CDR3, the DNA is TGCGCCAGCAGCTTGCTCGGGGTCCAAGAGACCCAGTACTTC.

The gene calls are TRBV12-3 or TRBV12-4 and TRBJ1-3, with TRBD1 as a possible D gene (6 bases). The germline V and J ends were trimmed by 7 bases and 0 bases, with 10 bases remaining between them. The CDR3 runs 14 residues. In nucleotides, the CDR3 is TGTGCCAGCATGACAGGACTCTCTGGAAACACCATATATTTT. Its protein product is CASMTGLSGNTIYF.

The chain uses TRBV12-3 or TRBV12-4 and TRBJ2-2; D is perhaps TRBD1 (6 bases). This CDR3 region has 14 residues. V was clipped by 5 bases and J by 5 bases, with 12 bases between them. The CDR3: CASSNPRGTGELFF. CDR3 in DNA: TGTGCCAGCAGTAACCCAAGGGGGACCGGGGAGCTGTTTTTT.